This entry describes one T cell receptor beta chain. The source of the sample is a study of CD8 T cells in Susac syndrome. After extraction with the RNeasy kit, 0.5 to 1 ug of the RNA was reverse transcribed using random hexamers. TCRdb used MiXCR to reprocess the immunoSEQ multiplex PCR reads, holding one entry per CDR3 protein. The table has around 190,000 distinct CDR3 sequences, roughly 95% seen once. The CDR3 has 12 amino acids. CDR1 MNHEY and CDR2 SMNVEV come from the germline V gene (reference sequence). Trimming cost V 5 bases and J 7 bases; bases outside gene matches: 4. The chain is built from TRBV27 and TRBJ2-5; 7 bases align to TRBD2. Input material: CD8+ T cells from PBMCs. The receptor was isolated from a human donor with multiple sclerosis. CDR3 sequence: CASSRPGGTQYF. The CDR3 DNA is TGTGCCAGCAGTCGACCGGGGGGGACCCAGTACTTC.